The T cell receptor (beta chain) under discussion was sequenced for a study of blood T cell repertoires in COVID-19. Study information: The cDNA or gDNA used as material had been derived from T cells, B-cell-depleted T cells, or PBMCs.

V was pared by 2 bases and J by 3 bases, with 7 bases between. Germline CDR1 is MRHNA and CDR2 is SNTAGT. There are 13 residues in the CDR3. Authors' data handling: Estimation of nucleated cell counts was performed using reference gene primer amplification. Repertoires were generated with immunoSEQ multiplex PCR, while TCRdb's copy carries only in-frame clones and drops some. From that table come the V and J calls and clone size; the DNA was used to work out D and trimming. This table has fewer than 50,000 clones, over 70% appearing once. The sequencing sample was made of peripheral blood. The TCR comes from a man aged 70 or older with acute or convalescent COVID-19. The chain couples TRBV6-4 to TRBJ1-2, with TRBD1 as a possible D gene (6 bases). The CDR3: CASSDDRHYGYTF. The CDR3 nucleotides are TGTGCCAGCAGTGACGACAGGCACTATGGCTACACCTTC.